This is a list of T cell receptor beta chains from one sample in a study of cytomegalovirus exposure and HLA in healthy donors. Profiling relied on immunoSEQ multiplex PCR, and the TCRdb table lists in-frame clones only, not all of them. This table holds around 85,000 clones, 80% found once. The sequenced sample consisted of PBMCs. The receptor source for this set is a man aged 50-60 years in good health and CMV-seropositive. The CDR3 runs from the conserved cysteine through the conserved F or W. A D gene is named only where the DNA matches it firmly. The size of a clone is reported for some rows only, either as once, few or many, or as a class for expanded clones.

j_call,v_call,clone_size,d_call,cdr3_length,cdr3_nt,cdr3_aa
TRBJ1-1,TRBV20-1,NA,NA,11,TGCAGTGCTAGAGGAGACTCCAGAGCTTTCTTT,CSARGDSRAFF
TRBJ2-3,TRBV10-3,NA,TRBD2,19,TGTGCCATCAGTACTCCTATGGGACTAGCGGGAGGGGACGTGGATACGCAGTATTTT,CAISTPMGLAGGDVDTQYF
TRBJ1-1,TRBV5-1,NA,TRBD1,16,TGCGCCAGCACGGGACAGCTCGGAGTAATGAACACTGAAGCTTTCTTT,CASTGQLGVMNTEAFF
TRBJ2-7,TRBV11-2,NA,TRBD2,13,TGTGCCAGCAGCACCGGACTAGCTGGAGAGCAGTACTTC,CASSTGLAGEQYF
TRBJ1-3,TRBV19,NA,NA,14,TGTGCCAGTAGTCTCCCGAGCTCTGGAAACACCATATATTTT,CASSLPSSGNTIYF
TRBJ2-1,TRBV29-1,NA,NA,13,TGCAGCGTGCGGCGGGCTGACTACAATGAGCAGTTCTTC,CSVRRADYNEQFF
TRBJ2-5,TRBV2,NA,NA,15,TGTGCCAGCAGTGAAGACTCATCATCCGGGGAGACCCAGTACTTC,CASSEDSSSGETQYF
TRBJ2-7,TRBV5-1,NA,NA,18,TGCGCCAGCAGCTTAAGAGGGGGTACGACAATCCGCTCCTACGAGCAGTACTTC,CASSLRGGTTIRSYEQYF
TRBJ2-5,TRBV6-1,NA,NA,16,TGTGCCAGCAGTGCCCTCGGAAACCGGGGGCAAGAGACCCAGTACTTC,CASSALGNRGQETQYF
TRBJ2-7,TRBV9,NA,TRBD1,19,TGTGCCAGCAGCGTAGATTTTGATGGTGATGGAACAGGGGCAGGTGAGCAGTACTTC,CASSVDFDGDGTGAGEQYF
TRBJ2-5,TRBV10-3,NA,TRBD2,14,TGTGCCATCAGTGAGGGCAGGGAGGGCGAGACCCAGTACTTC,CAISEGREGETQYF
TRBJ2-6,TRBV13,NA,NA,15,TGTGCCAGCAGCCCCCCGGCGGCTGGGGCCAACGTCCTGACTTTC,CASSPPAAGANVLTF
TRBJ1-3,TRBV11-2,once,NA,15,TGTGCCAGCACCGTGGCAGGGTTTTCTGGAAACACCATATATTTT,CASTVAGFSGNTIYF
TRBJ1-6,TRBV6-1,NA,NA,14,TGTGCCAGCAGTGAACGCCCCAGGGTTTCACCCCTCCACTTT,CASSERPRVSPLHF
TRBJ2-7,TRBV5-4,once,NA,13,TGTGCCAGCAGCTTATGGACTAACTACGAGCAGTACTTC,CASSLWTNYEQYF
TRBJ2-3,TRBV7-9,NA,TRBD2,17,TGTGCCAGCAGCTTATTTGGACTAGCGGGAGCCACAGATACGCAGTATTTT,CASSLFGLAGATDTQYF
TRBJ2-5,TRBV5-1,once,NA,15,TGCGCCAGCAGCTTGACCCCAGAGGGATCGGAGACCCAGTACTTC,CASSLTPEGSETQYF
TRBJ1-1,TRBV30,NA,NA,11,TGTGCCTGGATCCGGAACACTGAAGCTTTCTTT,CAWIRNTEAFF
TRBJ1-4,TRBV2,NA,NA,15,TGTGCCAGCAGTCCCAGCGCCGCAACTAATGAAAAACTGTTTTTT,CASSPSAATNEKLFF
TRBJ2-7,TRBV6-1,NA,TRBD1,13,TGTGCCAGCAGTCGGGACAGGGCCTACGAGCAGTACTTC,CASSRDRAYEQYF
TRBJ2-1,TRBV6-4,few,NA,15,TGTGCCAGCAGTGTGTACGCGGGCAGGATCAATGAGCAGTTCTTC,CASSVYAGRINEQFF
TRBJ2-3,TRBV7-9,once,TRBD2,17,TGTTCCAGCAGCTTATTTGGACTAGCGGGAGCCACAGATACGCAGTATTTT,CSSSLFGLAGATDTQYF
TRBJ2-7,TRBV30,NA,NA,15,TGTGCCTGGAGTGTAATTTTTGACTCGTCCTACGAGCAGTACTTC,CAWSVIFDSSYEQYF
TRBJ2-1,TRBV6-5,NA,TRBD1,14,TGTGCCAGCAGTGACCGCAGGGGGCGGGTTGAGCAGTTCTTC,CASSDRRGRVEQFF
TRBJ2-7,TRBV11-2,once,NA,14,TGTGCCAGCAGCACCTTTGGGAGCAACTACGAGCAGTACTTC,CASSTFGSNYEQYF
TRBJ2-3,TRBV29-1,NA,NA,12,TGCAGCGGCAGAAAATCGACAGATACGCAGTATTTT,CSGRKSTDTQYF
TRBJ2-3,TRBV11-2,NA,NA,14,TGTGCCAGCACCTCTTCCTCCGCTAATTATACGCAGTATTTT,CASTSSSANYTQYF
TRBJ2-1,TRBV30,NA,NA,13,TGTGCCTGGGGCAGGGACTCGGACAATGAGCAGTTCTTC,CAWGRDSDNEQFF
TRBJ1-2,TRBV4-3,NA,NA,15,TGCGCCAGCAGCCAAGATCAAGTAGCCCGCTATGGCTACACCTTC,CASSQDQVARYGYTF
TRBJ1-1,TRBV19,NA,NA,13,TGTGCCAGTAGTACCCTCGAGTACACTGAAGCTTTCTTT,CASSTLEYTEAFF
TRBJ2-7,TRBV5-4,NA,TRBD2,16,TGTGCCTGCAGCTTCCGGGTCGGGAGGGCCGGCAACGAGCAGTACTTC,CACSFRVGRAGNEQYF
TRBJ1-1,TRBV19,few,TRBD1,14,TGTGCCAGTACCGCCACAGGGGGCACCACTGAAGCTTTCTTT,CASTATGGTTEAFF
TRBJ2-5,TRBV30,NA,NA,14,TGTGCCTGGAGTGACCGGGACAACCAAGAGACCCAGTACTTC,CAWSDRDNQETQYF
TRBJ2-3,TRBV7-9,NA,NA,13,TGTGCCGGTGGAGGCGTCTCGCCAGATACGCAGTATTTT,CAGGGVSPDTQYF
TRBJ1-1,TRBV19,NA,TRBD1,16,TGTGCCAGTACCAGGGACAGAACTACGCAGAACACTGAAGCTTTCTTT,CASTRDRTTQNTEAFF
TRBJ1-1,TRBV7-3,NA,NA,13,TGTGCCAGCAGCCGAGACAGATCTTCCGAAGCTTTCTTT,CASSRDRSSEAFF
TRBJ2-5,TRBV30,NA,NA,14,TGTGCCTGGAGTATTCCAGGGCAGGCAGAGACCCAGTACTTC,CAWSIPGQAETQYF
TRBJ1-3,TRBV30,NA,NA,14,TGTGCCTGGAATGTCGGGGGAACTGGAAACACCATATATTTT,CAWNVGGTGNTIYF
TRBJ2-1,TRBV30,NA,TRBD2,14,TGTGCCTGGAACCGACTAGCGGGAGACAATGAGCAGTTCTTC,CAWNRLAGDNEQFF
TRBJ1-1,TRBV19,NA,NA,14,TGTGCCAGTAGTATTGGTTCAGGAATCACTGAAGCTTTCTTT,CASSIGSGITEAFF
TRBJ1-1,TRBV28,NA,NA,14,TGTGCCAGCAGTTCTCTGCTGAGAGGGGGTGAAGCTTTCTTT,CASSSLLRGGEAFF
TRBJ2-1,TRBV11-3,NA,TRBD2,14,TGTGCCAGCAGCTTAGGCCCGCGGGAGAATGAGCAGTTCTTC,CASSLGPRENEQFF
TRBJ2-1,TRBV7-9,NA,NA,16,TGTTCCAGCAGCTTAAATAGGGGGGGATCCTACAATGAGCAGTTCTTC,CSSSLNRGGSYNEQFF
TRBJ1-2,TRBV6-5,NA,TRBD1,15,TGTGCCAGCAGTTACCCAACAGGGGGTGTCTATGGCTACACCTTC,CASSYPTGGVYGYTF
TRBJ2-3,TRBV29-1,once,TRBD2,13,TGCAGCGTTGGGGTGCGGGGGGCGGATACGCAGTATTTT,CSVGVRGADTQYF
TRBJ1-4,TRBV6-6,NA,TRBD1,16,TGTGCCAGCAGCAGGGACAGGGGTGGGGTGGATGAAAAACTGTTTTTT,CASSRDRGGVDEKLFF
TRBJ2-1,TRBV15,NA,NA,13,TGTGCCACCACAGGGAATCCACACAATGAGCAGTTCTTC,CATTGNPHNEQFF
TRBJ2-1,TRBV19,few,TRBD2,15,TGTGCCAGTAGTAAGGGCGGGAGGGTGTACAATGAGCAGTTCTTC,CASSKGGRVYNEQFF
TRBJ2-5,TRBV5-4,NA,TRBD2,17,TGTGCCAGCAGCTGGGGGACTAGCGGGAGAGGGGGAGAGACCCAGTACTTC,CASSWGTSGRGGETQYF
TRBJ2-5,TRBV20-1,NA,NA,11,TGCAGTGCTACAGGGCAGGGCACCCAGTACTTC,CSATGQGTQYF
TRBJ2-1,TRBV30,NA,NA,15,TGTGCCTGGAGTGCCCCGTCTAGCGGACTCAGGGGCACGTTCTTC,CAWSAPSSGLRGTFF
TRBJ2-7,TRBV2,NA,NA,13,TGTGCCAGCAGCCGCGGGGCGTACTACGAGCAGTACTTC,CASSRGAYYEQYF
TRBJ2-2,TRBV15,NA,NA,15,TGTGCCACCAGCTCACCACGGGCGAACACCGGGGAGCTGTTTTTT,CATSSPRANTGELFF
TRBJ1-5,TRBV27,few,NA,12,TGTGCCAGCACCTCAGGAGGAGAGCCCCAGCATTTT,CASTSGGEPQHF
TRBJ2-7,TRBV6-6,NA,TRBD2,16,TGTGCCAGCAGTTACCCCTTTAGCGGGTCCTACTACGAGCAGTACTTC,CASSYPFSGSYYEQYF